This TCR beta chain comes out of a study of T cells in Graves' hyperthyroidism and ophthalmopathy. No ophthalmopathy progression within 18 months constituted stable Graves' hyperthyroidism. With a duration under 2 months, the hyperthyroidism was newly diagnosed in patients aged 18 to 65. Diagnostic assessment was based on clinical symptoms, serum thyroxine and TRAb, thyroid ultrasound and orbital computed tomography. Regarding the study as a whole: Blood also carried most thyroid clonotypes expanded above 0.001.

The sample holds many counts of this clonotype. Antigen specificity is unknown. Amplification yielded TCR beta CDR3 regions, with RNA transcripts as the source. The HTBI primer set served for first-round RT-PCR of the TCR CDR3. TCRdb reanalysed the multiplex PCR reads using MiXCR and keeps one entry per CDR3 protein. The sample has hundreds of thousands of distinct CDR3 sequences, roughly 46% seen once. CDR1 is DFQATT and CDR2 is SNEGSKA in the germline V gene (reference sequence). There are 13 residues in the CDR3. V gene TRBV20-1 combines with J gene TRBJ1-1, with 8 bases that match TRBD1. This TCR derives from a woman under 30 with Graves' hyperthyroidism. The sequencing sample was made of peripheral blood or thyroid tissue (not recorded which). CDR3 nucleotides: TGCAGCGCAGCCGGGACAGGGAACACTGAAGCTTTCTTT. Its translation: CSAAGTGNTEAFF.